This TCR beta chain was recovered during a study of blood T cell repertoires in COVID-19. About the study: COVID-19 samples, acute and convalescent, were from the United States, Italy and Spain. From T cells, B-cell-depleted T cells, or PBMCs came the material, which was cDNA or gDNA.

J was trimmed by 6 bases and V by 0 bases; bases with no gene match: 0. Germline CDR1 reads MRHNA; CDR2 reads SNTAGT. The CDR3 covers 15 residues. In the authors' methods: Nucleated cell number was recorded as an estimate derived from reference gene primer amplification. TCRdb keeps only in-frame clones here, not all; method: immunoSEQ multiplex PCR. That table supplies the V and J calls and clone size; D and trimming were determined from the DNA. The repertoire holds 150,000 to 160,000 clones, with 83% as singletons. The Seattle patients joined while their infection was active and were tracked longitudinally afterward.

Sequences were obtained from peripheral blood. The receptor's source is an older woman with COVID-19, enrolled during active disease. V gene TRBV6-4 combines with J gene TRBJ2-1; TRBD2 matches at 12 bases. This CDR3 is CASSDSTSGSNEQFF. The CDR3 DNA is TGTGCCAGCAGTGACTCGACTAGCGGGAGCAATGAGCAGTTCTTC.